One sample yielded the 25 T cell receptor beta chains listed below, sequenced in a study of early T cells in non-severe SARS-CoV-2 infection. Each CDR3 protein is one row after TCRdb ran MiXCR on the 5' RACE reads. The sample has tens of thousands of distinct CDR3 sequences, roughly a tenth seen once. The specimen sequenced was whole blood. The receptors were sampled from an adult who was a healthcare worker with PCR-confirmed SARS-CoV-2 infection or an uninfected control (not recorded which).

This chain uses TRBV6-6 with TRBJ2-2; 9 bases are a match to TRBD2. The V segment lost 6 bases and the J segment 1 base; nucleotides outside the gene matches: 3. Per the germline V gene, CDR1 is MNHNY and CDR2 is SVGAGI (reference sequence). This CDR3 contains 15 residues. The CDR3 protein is CASRISGGNTGELFF. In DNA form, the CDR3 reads TGTGCCAGCAGAATTAGCGGGGGGAACACCGGGGAGCTGTTTTTT.

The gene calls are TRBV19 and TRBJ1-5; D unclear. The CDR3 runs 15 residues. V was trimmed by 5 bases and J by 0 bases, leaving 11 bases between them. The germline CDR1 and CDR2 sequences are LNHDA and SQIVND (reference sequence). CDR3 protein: CASSEQRGSNQPQHF. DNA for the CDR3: TGTGCCAGTAGTGAACAGAGAGGTAGCAATCAGCCCCAGCATTTT.

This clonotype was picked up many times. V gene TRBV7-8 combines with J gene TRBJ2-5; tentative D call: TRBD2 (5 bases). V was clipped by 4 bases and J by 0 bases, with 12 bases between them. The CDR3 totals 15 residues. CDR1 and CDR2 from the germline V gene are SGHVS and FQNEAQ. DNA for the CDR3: TGTGCCAGCAGCTGGATACAAGCGGACCAAGAGACCCAGTACTTC. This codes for CASSWIQADQETQYF.

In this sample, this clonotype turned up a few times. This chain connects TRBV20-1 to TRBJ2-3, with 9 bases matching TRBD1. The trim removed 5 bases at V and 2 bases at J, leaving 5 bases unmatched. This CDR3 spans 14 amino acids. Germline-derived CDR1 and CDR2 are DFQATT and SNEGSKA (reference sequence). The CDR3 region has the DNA TGCAGTGCTGGAACAGGGGGCAACACAGATACGCAGTATTTT. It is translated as CSAGTGGNTDTQYF.

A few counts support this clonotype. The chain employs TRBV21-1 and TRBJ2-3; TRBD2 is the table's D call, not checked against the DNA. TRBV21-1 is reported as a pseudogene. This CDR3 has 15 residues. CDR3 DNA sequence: TGTGCCAGCAGCAAAGTAAGCGGGCTCACAGATACGCAGTATTTT. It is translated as CASSKVSGLTDTQYF.

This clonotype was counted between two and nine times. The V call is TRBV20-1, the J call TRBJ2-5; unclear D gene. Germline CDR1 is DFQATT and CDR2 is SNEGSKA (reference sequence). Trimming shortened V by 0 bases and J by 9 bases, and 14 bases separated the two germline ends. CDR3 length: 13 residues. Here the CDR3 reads CSARDLNVWAQYF. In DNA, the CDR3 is TGCAGTGCTAGAGATCTCAATGTGTGGGCCCAGTACTTC.

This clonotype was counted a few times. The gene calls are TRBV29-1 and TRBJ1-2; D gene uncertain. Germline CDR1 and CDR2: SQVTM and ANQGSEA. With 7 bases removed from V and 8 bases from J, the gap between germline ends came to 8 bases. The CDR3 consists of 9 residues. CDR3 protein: CSASGGYTF. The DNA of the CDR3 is TGCAGCGCGAGCGGCGGCTACACCTTC.

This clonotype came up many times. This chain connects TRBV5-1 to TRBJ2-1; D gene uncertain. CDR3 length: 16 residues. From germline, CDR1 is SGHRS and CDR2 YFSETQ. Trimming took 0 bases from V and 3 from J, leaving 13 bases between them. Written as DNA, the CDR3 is TGCGCCAGCAGCTTGGGTTTGGACCCCATCTACAATGAGCAGTTCTTC. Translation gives CASSLGLDPIYNEQFF. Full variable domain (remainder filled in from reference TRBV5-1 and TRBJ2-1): KAGVTQTPRYLIKTRGQQVTLSCSPISGHRSVSWYQQTPGQGLQFLFEYFSETQRNKGNFPGRFSGRQFSNSRSEMNVSTLELGDSALYLCASSLGLDPIYNEQFFGPGTRLTVL.

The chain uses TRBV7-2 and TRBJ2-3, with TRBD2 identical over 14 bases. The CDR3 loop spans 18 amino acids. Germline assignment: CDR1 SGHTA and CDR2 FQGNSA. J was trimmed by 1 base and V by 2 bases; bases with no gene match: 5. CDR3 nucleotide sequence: TGTGCCAGCAGCTTAAGTGGACTAGCGGGAGGACGCACAGATACGCAGTATTTT. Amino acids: CASSLSGLAGGRTDTQYF.

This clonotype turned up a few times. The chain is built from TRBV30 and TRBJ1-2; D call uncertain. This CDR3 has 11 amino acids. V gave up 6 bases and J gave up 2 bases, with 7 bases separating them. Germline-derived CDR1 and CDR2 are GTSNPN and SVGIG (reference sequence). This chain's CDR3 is CACGRNYGYTF. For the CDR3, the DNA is TGTGCCTGTGGTCGAAACTATGGCTACACCTTC.

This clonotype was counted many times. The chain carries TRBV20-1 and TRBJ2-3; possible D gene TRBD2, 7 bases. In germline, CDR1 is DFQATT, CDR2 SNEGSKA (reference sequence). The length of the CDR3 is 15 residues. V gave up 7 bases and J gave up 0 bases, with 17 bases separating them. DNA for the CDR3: TGCAGTGTCAGGGGAGGGATAGGGAGCACAGATACGCAGTATTTT. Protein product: CSVRGGIGSTDTQYF.

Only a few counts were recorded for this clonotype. The CDR3 protein is CASSPRQYNEQFF. CDR3 coding DNA: TGTGCCAGCAGCCCACGACAGTACAATGAGCAGTTCTTC. The J gene is TRBJ2-1, the V gene TRBV7-9; D might be TRBD1 (5 bases). V lost 5 bases and J lost 4, with 9 bases in between. Germline CDR1 reads SEHNR; CDR2 reads FQNEAQ (reference sequence). The CDR3 extends over 13 amino acids.

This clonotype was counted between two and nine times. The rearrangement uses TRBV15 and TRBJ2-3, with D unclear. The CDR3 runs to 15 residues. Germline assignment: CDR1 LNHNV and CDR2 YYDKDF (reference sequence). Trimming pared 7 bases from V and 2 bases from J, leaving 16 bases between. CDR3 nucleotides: TGTGCCACCATCAAATCGAACCCAGACACAGATACGCAGTATTTT. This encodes CATIKSNPDTDTQYF.

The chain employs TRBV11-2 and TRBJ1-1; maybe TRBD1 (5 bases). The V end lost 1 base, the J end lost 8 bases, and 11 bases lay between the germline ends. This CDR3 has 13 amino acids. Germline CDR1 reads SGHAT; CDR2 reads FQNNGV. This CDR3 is CASSLGTQNEAFF. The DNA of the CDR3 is TGTGCCAGCAGCTTAGGGACACAGAACGAAGCTTTCTTT.

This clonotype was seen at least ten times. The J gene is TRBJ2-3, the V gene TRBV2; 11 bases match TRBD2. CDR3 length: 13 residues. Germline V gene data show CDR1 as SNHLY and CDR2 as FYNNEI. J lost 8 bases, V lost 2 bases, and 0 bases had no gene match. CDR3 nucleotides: TGTGCCAGCAGTGAACTAGCGGGAGGTACGCAGTATTTT. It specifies CASSELAGGTQYF.

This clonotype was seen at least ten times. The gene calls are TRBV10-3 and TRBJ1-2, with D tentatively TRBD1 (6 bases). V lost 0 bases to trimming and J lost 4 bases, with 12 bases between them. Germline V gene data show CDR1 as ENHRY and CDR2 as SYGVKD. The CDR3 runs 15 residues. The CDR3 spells CAISESTGLTYGYTF. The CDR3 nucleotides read TGTGCCATCAGTGAGTCGACAGGACTAACCTATGGCTACACCTTC.

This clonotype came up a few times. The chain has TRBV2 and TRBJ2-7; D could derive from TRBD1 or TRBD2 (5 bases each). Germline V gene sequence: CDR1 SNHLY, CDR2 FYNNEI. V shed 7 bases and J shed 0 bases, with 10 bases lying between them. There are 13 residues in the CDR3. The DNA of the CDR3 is TGTGCCAGCAACGAGGGGAACTCCTACGAGCAGTACTTC. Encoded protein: CASNEGNSYEQYF.

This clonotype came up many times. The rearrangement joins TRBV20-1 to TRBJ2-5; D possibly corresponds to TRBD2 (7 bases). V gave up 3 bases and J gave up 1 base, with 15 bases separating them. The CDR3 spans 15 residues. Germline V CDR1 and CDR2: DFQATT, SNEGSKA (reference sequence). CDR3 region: CSASTRRGLQETQYF. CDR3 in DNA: TGCAGTGCTAGCACTAGGCGGGGGCTCCAAGAGACCCAGTACTTC.

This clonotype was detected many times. CDR3 region: CASSPPAEAFF. The CDR3 DNA sequence: TGTGCCAGCAGCCCGCCTGCTGAAGCTTTCTTT. The J gene is TRBJ1-1, the V gene TRBV7-9; D ambiguous. The CDR3 covers 11 residues. The germline V and J ends were trimmed by 5 bases and 6 bases, with 7 bases remaining between them. Germline V gives CDR1 SEHNR, CDR2 FQNEAQ (reference sequence).

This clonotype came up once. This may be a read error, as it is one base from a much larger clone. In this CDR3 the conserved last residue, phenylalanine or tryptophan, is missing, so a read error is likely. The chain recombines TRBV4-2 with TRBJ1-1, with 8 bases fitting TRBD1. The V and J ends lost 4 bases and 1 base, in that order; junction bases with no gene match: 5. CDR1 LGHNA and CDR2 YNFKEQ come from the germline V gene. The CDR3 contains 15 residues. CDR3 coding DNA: TGTGCCAGCAGCCCCCTAGGACAGGGGAACACTGAAGCTTTCTAT. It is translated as CASSPLGQGNTEAFY.

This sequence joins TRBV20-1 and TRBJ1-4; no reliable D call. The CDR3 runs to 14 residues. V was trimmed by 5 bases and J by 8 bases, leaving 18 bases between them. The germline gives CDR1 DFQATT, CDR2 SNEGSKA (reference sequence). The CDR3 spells CSAPPDAGSEKLFF. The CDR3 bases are TGCAGTGCTCCCCCTGATGCGGGATCGGAAAAACTGTTTTTT.

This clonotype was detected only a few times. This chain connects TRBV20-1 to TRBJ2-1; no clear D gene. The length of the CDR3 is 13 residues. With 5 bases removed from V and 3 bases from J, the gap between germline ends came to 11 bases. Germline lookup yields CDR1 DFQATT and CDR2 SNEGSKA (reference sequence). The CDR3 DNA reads TGCAGTGCTTATGGGCAGTACTACAATGAGCAGTTCTTC. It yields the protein CSAYGQYYNEQFF.

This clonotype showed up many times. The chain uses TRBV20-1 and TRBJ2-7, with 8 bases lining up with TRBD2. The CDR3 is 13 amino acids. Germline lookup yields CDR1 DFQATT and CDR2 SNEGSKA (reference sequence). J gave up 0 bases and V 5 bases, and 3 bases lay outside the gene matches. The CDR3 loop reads CSASSGGSYEQYF. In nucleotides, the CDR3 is TGCAGTGCTTCGAGCGGGGGCTCCTACGAGCAGTACTTC.

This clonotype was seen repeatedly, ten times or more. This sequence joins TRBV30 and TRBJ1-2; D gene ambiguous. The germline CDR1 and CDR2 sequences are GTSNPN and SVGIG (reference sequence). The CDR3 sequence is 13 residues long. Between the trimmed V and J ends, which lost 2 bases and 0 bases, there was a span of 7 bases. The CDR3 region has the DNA TGTGCCTGGAGTAAGGGAGCTAACTATGGCTACACCTTC. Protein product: CAWSKGANYGYTF.

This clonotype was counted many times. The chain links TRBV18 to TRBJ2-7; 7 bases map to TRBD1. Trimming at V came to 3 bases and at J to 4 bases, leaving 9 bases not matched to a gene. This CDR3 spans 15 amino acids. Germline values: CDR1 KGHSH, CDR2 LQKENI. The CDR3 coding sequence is TGTGCCAGCTCACCGGCCCAGGGGGAGCTATACGAGCAGTACTTC. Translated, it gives CASSPAQGELYEQYF.